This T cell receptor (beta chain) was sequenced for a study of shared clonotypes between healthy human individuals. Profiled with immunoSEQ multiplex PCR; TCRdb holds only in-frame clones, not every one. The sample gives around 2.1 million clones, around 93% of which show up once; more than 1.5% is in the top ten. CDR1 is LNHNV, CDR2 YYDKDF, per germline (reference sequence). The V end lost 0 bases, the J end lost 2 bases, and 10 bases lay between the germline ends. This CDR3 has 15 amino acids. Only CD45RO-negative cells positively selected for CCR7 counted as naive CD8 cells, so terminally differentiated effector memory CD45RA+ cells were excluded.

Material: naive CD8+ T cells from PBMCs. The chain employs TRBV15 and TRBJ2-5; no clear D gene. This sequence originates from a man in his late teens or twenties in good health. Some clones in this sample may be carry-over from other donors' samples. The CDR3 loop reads CATSRDYSLQETQYF. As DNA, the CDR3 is TGTGCCACCAGCAGAGATTACTCCCTTCAAGAGACCCAGTACTTC.